A single sample gave rise to the 17 T cell receptor beta chains below, sequenced in a study of radiation and T cells in renal cell carcinoma. Libraries were prepared by immunoSEQ multiplex PCR; TCRdb keeps only in-frame clonotypes and omits some of them. The top ten clones hold 10% to 15% of a sample with 150,000 to 180,000 clones, roughly 90% of them seen once. Time point defined: blood 2 weeks post-SBRT. Treatment in this sample: 15 Gy SBRT to primary tumor, nephrectomy 4 weeks later. The material sequenced was blood, taken from a patient whose treatment included radiotherapy and nephrectomy. The receptors originated from a woman aged 50 to 60 with renal cell carcinoma.

This chain links TRBV21-1 with TRBJ1-5; the D segment call TRBD1 is taken from the table without a DNA check. TRBV21-1 is tagged as a pseudogene. The CDR3 runs to 18 residues. The CDR3 reads CASSTQGAGRSRNQPQHF. CDR3 bases: TGTGCCAGCAGCACACAGGGGGCCGGGCGGAGTCGCAATCAGCCCCAGCATTTT.

V gene TRBV29-1 combines with J gene TRBJ1-4; TRBD1 might be the D (5 bases). The CDR3 sequence is 12 residues long. The germline CDR1 and CDR2 sequences are SQVTM and ANQGSEA. Trimming shortened V by 4 bases and J by 8 bases, and 11 bases separated the two germline ends. CDR3 DNA sequence: TGCAGCGTTGGTTGGGGGGAGGAAAAACTGTTTTTT. Translation: CSVGWGEEKLFF.

The chain recombines TRBV4-3 with TRBJ2-1, with TRBD1 as a possible D gene (5 bases). The germline V gene encodes CDR1 LGHNA and CDR2 YSLEER. This CDR3 comprises 15 residues. V was clipped by 0 bases and J by 6 bases, with 12 bases between them. The CDR3 loop reads CASSQDRRQTNEQFF. DNA of the CDR3: TGCGCCAGCAGCCAAGATCGGAGACAGACCAATGAGCAGTTCTTC.

The chain links TRBV5-1 to TRBJ1-2; TRBD1 agrees at 8 bases. The germline CDR1 and CDR2 sequences are SGHRS and YFSETQ. CDR3 length: 16 residues. The V and J ends lost 0 bases and 1 base, in that order; junction bases with no gene match: 5. This chain's CDR3 is CASSLEGTGYNYGYTF. The CDR3 DNA reads TGCGCCAGCAGCTTGGAAGGGACAGGATATAACTATGGCTACACCTTC. The whole variable domain, remainder taken from reference TRBV5-1 and TRBJ1-2, is KAGVTQTPRYLIKTRGQQVTLSCSPISGHRSVSWYQQTPGQGLQFLFEYFSETQRNKGNFPGRFSGRQFSNSRSEMNVSTLELGDSALYLCASSLEGTGYNYGYTFGSGTRLTVV.

V and J are TRBV4-2 and TRBJ1-6; TRBD1 matches at 7 bases. V was pared by 0 bases and J by 5 bases, with 7 bases of the junction left unmatched. This CDR3 comprises 17 residues. CDR1 is LGHNA and CDR2 is YNFKEQ in the germline V gene. This CDR3 is CASSQDRADRNNSPLHF. Written as DNA, the CDR3 is TGTGCCAGCAGCCAAGATCGAGCGGACAGGAATAATTCACCCCTCCACTTT.

The V gene is TRBV5-1, the J gene TRBJ2-1; tentative D call: TRBD1 (7 bases). The germline gives CDR1 SGHRS, CDR2 YFSETQ. This CDR3 comprises 16 residues. Between the trimmed V and J ends, which lost 0 bases and 3 bases, there was a span of 13 bases. The CDR3 sequence is CASSLEAGGFYNEQFF. The CDR3 coding sequence is TGCGCCAGCAGCTTGGAGGCAGGGGGGTTCTACAATGAGCAGTTCTTC.

V and J are TRBV7-2 and TRBJ1-2; 7 bases map to TRBD1. Per the germline V gene, CDR1 is SGHTA and CDR2 is FQGNSA. The CDR3 loop spans 14 amino acids. After removal of 3 bases from V and 4 bases from J, the junction contained 5 bases not matched to a gene. Here the CDR3 DNA reads TGTGCCAGCAGCTTTAGGGGGACAGCCTATGGCTACACCTTC. Its protein product is CASSFRGTAYGYTF.

In its sample, this clone was seen a few times. This chain uses TRBV9 with TRBJ1-2; D is perhaps TRBD1 (5 bases). This CDR3 comprises 14 residues. Looked up from germline, CDR1 is SGDLS and CDR2 is YYNGEE. Deletions cut 0 bases from V and 8 bases from J, with 14 bases between. CDR3 residues: CASSVVGGNGGYTF. The CDR3, as DNA: TGTGCCAGCAGCGTAGTGGGGGGGAACGGAGGCTACACCTTC.

The chain is built from TRBV6-5 and TRBJ2-7, with a possible D match to TRBD2 (6 bases). The length of the CDR3 is 15 residues. Germline-derived CDR1 and CDR2 are MNHEY and SVGAGI. Between the trimmed V and J ends, which lost 4 bases and 2 bases, there was a span of 15 bases. The CDR3 protein is CASSWRGAGPYEQYF. The CDR3 DNA reads TGTGCCAGCAGTTGGCGCGGGGCGGGACCCTACGAGCAGTACTTC.

This clone is a singleton in its sample. This chain uses TRBV5-1 with TRBJ2-5; 8 bases are a match to TRBD1. The germline V gene has CDR1 SGHRS and CDR2 YFSETQ. The CDR3 runs to 14 residues. Trimming took 6 bases from V and 1 from J; bases not matched to a gene: 5. In DNA, the CDR3 is TGCGCCAGCACCCCGGGACAGGTCCAAGAGACCCAGTACTTC. Translation gives CASTPGQVQETQYF.

This clone was counted once. This sequence joins TRBV7-2 and TRBJ2-5; D might be TRBD2 (6 bases). Trimming cost V 6 bases and J 5 bases, with 16 bases left between them. The CDR3 has 14 residues. Germline V gene lookup returns CDR1 SGHTA and CDR2 FQGNSA. The CDR3 loop is CASRLNGAGETQYF. In DNA, the CDR3 is TGTGCCAGCAGACTGAACGGGGCGGGGGAGACCCAGTACTTC.

V usage is TRBV6-5 and J usage is TRBJ2-1; no clear D gene. This CDR3 is built from 15 residues. V dropped 6 bases and J dropped 7 bases, with 19 bases sitting between them. CDR1 and CDR2 from the germline V gene are MNHEY and SVGAGI. Here the CDR3 reads CASSYISGPENEQFF. The CDR3 DNA reads as TGTGCCAGCAGCTACATTTCCGGTCCCGAGAATGAGCAGTTCTTC.

The rearrangement joins TRBV6-5 to TRBJ2-1; maybe TRBD2 (5 bases). The germline V and J ends were trimmed by 6 bases and 0 bases, with 12 bases remaining between them. This CDR3 spans 15 amino acids. Per the germline V gene, CDR1 is MNHEY and CDR2 is SVGAGI. CDR3 amino acids: CASSQLGNSYNEQFF. In DNA, the CDR3 is TGTGCCAGCAGCCAACTAGGGAACTCCTACAATGAGCAGTTCTTC.

V and J are TRBV6-1 and TRBJ1-1; D unresolved. The V and J ends lost 1 base and 8 bases respectively, with 8 bases between them. Germline V lookup: CDR1 MNHNS, CDR2 SASEGT. The CDR3 contains 12 residues. The CDR3 DNA is TGTGCCAGCAGTGAAGTTAACGGAGAAGCTTTCTTT. It yields the protein CASSEVNGEAFF.

The rearrangement links TRBV18 to TRBJ2-2; 8 bases agree with TRBD1. V lost 0 bases to trimming and J lost 4 bases; unmatched junction nucleotides: 7. In germline, CDR1 is KGHSH, CDR2 LQKENI. This CDR3 has 17 residues. Here the CDR3 DNA reads TGTGCCAGCTCACCACCAACTCAGGGGGCAATCACCGGGGAGCTGTTTTTT. This sequence encodes CASSPPTQGAITGELFF.

V gene TRBV19 combines with J gene TRBJ1-4, with D maybe TRBD1 (5 bases). Germline V gives CDR1 LNHDA, CDR2 SQIVND (reference sequence). This CDR3 is built from 14 residues. The V end was cut by 4 bases, the J end by 15 bases, with 21 bases between. The CDR3, as DNA: TGTGCCAGTAGTACATCGACAGCCCAATTCTTATTGTTTTTT. As protein: CASSTSTAQFLLFF. Supplemented by reference TRBV19 and TRBJ1-4, the full variable domain reads DGGITQSPKYLFRKEGQNVTLSCEQNLNHDAMYWYRQDPGQGLRLIYYSQIVNDFQKGDIAEGYSVSREKKESFPLTVTSAQKNPTAFYLCASSTSTAQFLLFFGSGTQLSVL.

This clone was seen a handful of times. The chain joins TRBV4-1 to TRBJ1-5, with D perhaps TRBD1 (5 bases). Germline CDR1 MGHRA, CDR2 YSYEKL. V dropped 0 bases and J dropped 0 bases, with 15 bases sitting between them. This CDR3 comprises 18 residues. The CDR3 DNA reads TGCGCCAGCAGCCAAGATGGGGACCGGGACGGTAGCAATCAGCCCCAGCATTTT. Protein product: CASSQDGDRDGSNQPQHF.